These 23 T cell receptor beta chains originate from one sample sequenced in a study of Graves' ophthalmopathy and Graves' hyperthyroidism listed by TCRdb under 2018. The run used an Illumina HiSeq 2000. For repertoire sequencing, TCR beta CDR3 regions were amplified from RNA transcripts. The first round was an RT-PCR using HTBI primers with the Qiagen OneStep RT-PCR kit, and this first round was followed by a second-round multiplex PCR, then size selection and purification. TCRdb reprocessed the public reads (quality trimming at Q25 with fastp, clone calling with MiXCR) and kept in-frame beta chains. Under each unique CDR3 protein, matching rows form one entry showing the most common genes and DNA. The sample table lists a few hundred thousand distinct CDR3 sequences, around 18% of them with a count of one. In total, the top ten clones hold around 1.4% of the sample. The sample taken for sequencing was peripheral blood. These receptors were collected from a woman aged 18 to 35 with Graves' ophthalmopathy. Donor details come from another sample of the same person, matched by shared clones.

The rearrangement uses TRBV12-3 or TRBV12-4 and TRBJ1-2, with 8 bases matching TRBD1. Unmatched junction bases numbered 10, after V lost 5 bases and J lost 8 bases. CDR3 length: 14 amino acids. DNA for the CDR3: TGTGCCAGCAGTCCCGGACAGGGCATGGAAGGCTACACCTTC. The encoded protein is CASSPGQGMEGYTF.

This clonotype appeared many times. This sequence joins TRBV5-6 and TRBJ2-3; 12 bases match TRBD2. V was pared by 4 bases and J by 3 bases, with 3 bases of the junction left unmatched. Germline CDR1 is SGHDT and CDR2 is YYEEEE. The CDR3 has 15 residues. In nucleotides, the CDR3 is TGTGCCAGCAGCGCCGGGACTAGCGGGACAGATACGCAGTATTTT. This translates into CASSAGTSGTDTQYF.

This clonotype was seen many times. A much more abundant neighbour one base away suggests this may be a read error. The CDR3 ends on some other residue instead of the conserved phenylalanine or tryptophan, so this is likely a read error. V and J are TRBV7-2 and TRBJ2-5; D is perhaps TRBD1 or TRBD2 (5 bases each). This CDR3 has 16 residues. From germline, CDR1 is SGHTA and CDR2 FQGNSA. The V and J ends lost 0 bases and 1 base respectively, with 12 bases between them. The CDR3 coding sequence is TGTGCCAGCAGCTTAGCCAAGGGTGGGGGCCAAGAGACCCAGTACCTC. As protein: CASSLAKGGGQETQYL.

This clonotype was detected many times. The chain couples TRBV24-1 to TRBJ2-2, with D tentatively TRBD2 (5 bases). CDR1 and CDR2 (germline): KGHDR, SFDVKD. The CDR3 is 15 residues long. V was clipped by 1 base and J by 7 bases, with 12 bases between them. The chain's CDR3 is CATSDFAGNVGELFF. The CDR3 DNA reads as TGTGCCACCAGTGATTTCGCGGGTAACGTCGGGGAGCTGTTTTTT.

The table lists this clonotype with many counts. The chain recombines TRBV15 with TRBJ2-7, with TRBD2 as a possible D gene (6 bases). The CDR3 is 16 residues long. V was trimmed by 1 base and J by 3 bases, leaving 16 bases between them. The V gene's germline CDR1 is LNHNV and CDR2 YYDKDF (reference sequence). The CDR3 spells CATSRVQRADFYEQYF. The CDR3 region has the DNA TGTGCCACCAGCAGAGTCCAGCGGGCCGACTTCTACGAGCAGTACTTC.

This clonotype has a count of ten or more. J is TRBJ2-5 and V is TRBV28; possibly TRBD1 for D (6 bases). V lost 6 bases to trimming and J lost 10 bases, with 15 bases between them. Germline lookup yields CDR1 MDHEN and CDR2 SYDVKM. The CDR3 is 12 residues long. CDR3 DNA: TGTGCCAGCAGACTTACAACAGGGCTCCAGTACTTC. This encodes CASRLTTGLQYF.

This clonotype showed up many times. The V call is TRBV7-2, the J call TRBJ2-5; D tentatively reads TRBD1 or TRBD2 (6 bases each). The CDR3 loop spans 15 amino acids. V was shortened by 0 bases and J by 0 bases, with 8 bases between the two germline ends. Germline CDR1 SGHTA, CDR2 FQGNSA. CDR3 DNA sequence: TGTGCCAGCAGCTTAGCAGGGGGGTACCAAGAGACCCAGTACTTC. Translation: CASSLAGGYQETQYF.

Many counts were recorded for this clonotype. This rearrangement joins TRBV6-2 or TRBV6-3 to TRBJ2-7; D gene unclear. Germline V CDR1 and CDR2: MNHEY, SVGEGT. This CDR3 contains 19 residues. V gave up 0 bases and J gave up 2 bases, with 23 bases separating them. CDR3: CASSYSRSGLLYPPYEQYF. As DNA, the CDR3 is TGTGCCAGCAGTTACTCGCGGTCGGGTCTTCTGTACCCCCCCTACGAGCAGTACTTC.

This clonotype was recorded at least ten times. The chain uses TRBV18 and TRBJ1-5; D might be TRBD1 (6 bases). V was trimmed by 3 bases and J by 5 bases, leaving 11 bases between them. The CDR3 contains 14 residues. Germline values: CDR1 KGHSH, CDR2 LQKENI. CDR3 loop: CASSPSRQDQPQHF. In nucleotides, the CDR3 is TGTGCCAGCTCACCCTCCCGACAGGATCAGCCCCAGCATTTT.

This clonotype was recorded at least ten times. The chain employs TRBV7-2 and TRBJ1-1; D not certain. Germline loops: CDR1 SGHTA, CDR2 FQGNSA. This CDR3 is built from 19 residues. Between the trimmed V and J ends, which lost 5 bases and 7 bases, there was a span of 32 bases. CDR3 nucleotides: TGTGCCAGCAGCCACCCTCCCCCGCTCGGTCCCTCCGTCCCTCATGAAGCTTTCTTT. Translated, it gives CASSHPPPLGPSVPHEAFF.

The rearrangement uses TRBV6-5 and TRBJ1-6; 9 bases agree with TRBD1. Germline CDR1 reads MNHEY; CDR2 reads SVGAGI. This CDR3 comprises 14 residues. V shed 2 bases and J 7 bases; nucleotides not matched to a gene: 0. The CDR3 coding sequence is TGTGCCAGCAGTTACGGGACAGGGAATTCACCCCTCCACTTT. Translated: CASSYGTGNSPLHF.

This clonotype was recorded at least ten times. The J gene is TRBJ2-4, the V gene TRBV15, with unresolved D. CDR1 LNHNV and CDR2 YYDKDF come from the germline V gene (reference sequence). The CDR3 covers 17 residues. V lost 0 bases and J 0 bases, leaving 12 bases between the germline ends. The CDR3 sequence: CATSRDQLLIAKNIQYF. CDR3 in DNA: TGTGCCACCAGCAGAGATCAGCTGCTGATAGCCAAAAACATTCAGTACTTC. The entire variable domain, with the rest obtained from reference TRBV15 and TRBJ2-4, is as follows: DAMVIQNPRYQVTQFGKPVTLSCSQTLNHNVMYWYQQKSSQAPKLLFHYYDKDFNNEADTPDNFQSRRPNTSFCFLDIRSPGLGDTAMYLCATSRDQLLIAKNIQYFGAGTRLSVL.

The V gene is TRBV27, the J gene TRBJ2-4; D call uncertain. CDR3 length equals 11 residues. V was cut by 4 bases and J by 6 bases, with 4 bases left in between. Germline-derived CDR1 and CDR2 are MNHEY and SMNVEV (reference sequence). The CDR3 sequence: CASSSRNIQYF. The DNA for the CDR3 is TGTGCCAGCAGTTCCCGAAACATTCAGTACTTC.

CDR3 protein: CASSLMSEQYF. The DNA for the CDR3 is TGTGCCAGCAGTTTAATGAGCGAGCAGTACTTC. The rearrangement joins TRBV28 to TRBJ2-7, with D uncertain. V lost 2 bases and J lost 6, with 5 bases in between. This CDR3 has 11 residues. Germline-derived CDR1 and CDR2 are MDHEN and SYDVKM. Together with reference TRBV28 and TRBJ2-7, the CDR3 gives the full variable domain: DVKVTQSSRYLVKRTGEKVFLECVQDMDHENMFWYRQDPGLGLRLIYFSYDVKMKEKGDIPEGYSVSREKKERFSLILESASTNQTSMYLCASSLMSEQYFGPGTRLTVT.

This clonotype was recorded many times. This sequence joins TRBV7-3 and TRBJ2-7; possibly TRBD1 or TRBD2 for D (5 bases each). With 0 bases removed from V and 3 bases from J, the gap between germline ends came to 12 bases. CDR3 length: 15 amino acids. Germline V CDR1 and CDR2: SGHTA, FQGTGA. For the CDR3, the DNA is TGTGCCAGCAGCTTAACCCCGGGACCCAGCTACGAGCAGTACTTC. The encoded protein is CASSLTPGPSYEQYF.

This clonotype was counted many times. The chain links TRBV7-8 to TRBJ1-3, with no clear D. The V gene lost 5 bases and the J gene lost 0 bases, with 8 bases spanning the gap. CDR3 length equals 14 residues. Germline values: CDR1 SGHVS, CDR2 FQNEAQ. The CDR3 sequence is CASSQTNSGNTIYF. In DNA, the CDR3 is TGTGCCAGCAGCCAGACGAACTCTGGAAACACCATATATTTT.

There are many counts of this clonotype. The chain links TRBV4-2 to TRBJ2-2; no definite D call. CDR1 is LGHNA, CDR2 YNFKEQ, per germline. CDR3 length: 13 amino acids. V dropped 1 base and J dropped 5 bases, with 5 bases sitting between them. CDR3 residues: CASSQGGTGELFF. In nucleotides, the CDR3 is TGTGCCAGCAGCCAAGGGGGTACCGGGGAGCTGTTTTTT.

The rearrangement joins TRBV12-3 or TRBV12-4 to TRBJ1-5; 7 nucleotides match TRBD1. With V trimmed by 6 bases and J by 4 bases, 6 bases remained unmatched. The length of the CDR3 is 14 residues. CDR3: CASRGQVLNQPQHF. CDR3 DNA: TGTGCCAGCAGAGGACAGGTCTTAAATCAGCCCCAGCATTTT.

This clonotype occurred many times. The chain has TRBV11-1 and TRBJ2-5; D ambiguous. Trimming took off 0 bases at V and 4 bases at J, with 9 bases between the two ends. CDR1 SGHAT and CDR2 FQDESV come from the germline V gene (reference sequence). This CDR3 has 14 residues. The CDR3 loop is CASSLAPSLETQYF. The CDR3, as DNA: TGTGCCAGCAGCTTAGCGCCGAGCCTAGAGACCCAGTACTTC. Full variable domain (missing parts from reference TRBV11-1 and TRBJ2-5): EAEVAQSPRYKITEKSQAVAFWCDPISGHATLYWYRQILGQGPELLVQFQDESVVDDSQLPKDRFSAERLKGVDSTLKIQPAELGDSAMYLCASSLAPSLETQYFGPGTRLLVL.

This clonotype was counted many times. This chain links TRBV29-1 with TRBJ2-7; TRBD1 or TRBD2 may be the D gene (5 bases each). Germline loops: CDR1 SQVTM, CDR2 ANQGSEA. The V end was cut by 4 bases, the J end by 0 bases, with 13 bases between. There are 14 residues in the CDR3. CDR3 region: CSVAFWDDSYEQYF. As DNA, the CDR3 is TGCAGCGTTGCGTTTTGGGACGACTCCTACGAGCAGTACTTC.

V gene TRBV6-2 or TRBV6-3 combines with J gene TRBJ1-2; 8 nucleotides agree with TRBD1. CDR3 length equals 15 residues. V trimming: 4 bases; J trimming: 6 bases; junction bases outside the gene matches: 10. CDR1 is MNHEY and CDR2 is SVGEGT in the germline V gene. The CDR3 protein is CASSLGPGQGDGYTF. The CDR3 DNA is TGTGCCAGCAGTTTGGGCCCAGGACAGGGTGATGGCTACACCTTC.

In its sample, this clonotype was seen many times. The rearrangement links TRBV6-5 to TRBJ1-6; 9 positions match TRBD1. In germline, CDR1 is MNHEY, CDR2 SVGAGI. The CDR3 length is 16 residues. Trimming removed 4 bases from V and 9 bases from J; junction bases left unmatched: 10. The DNA for the CDR3 is TGTGCCAGCAGTTCCTTAACGGGACAGGGAGGTTCACCCCTCCACTTT. This sequence encodes CASSSLTGQGGSPLHF.

This clonotype was seen many times. The V and J genes are TRBV5-1 and TRBJ2-7, with D perhaps matching TRBD1 or TRBD2 (6 bases each). CDR3 size: 12 residues. Trimming removed 2 bases at V and 5 bases at J, with 8 bases between. The germline gives CDR1 SGHRS, CDR2 YFSETQ. The CDR3: CASSFRGDEQYF. In DNA, the CDR3 is TGCGCCAGCAGCTTTAGGGGGGACGAGCAGTACTTC.